These T cell receptor beta chains were read from a single sample in a study of regulatory T cells in long-lasting Graves disease. TCRdb re-called the multiplex PCR reads through MiXCR, storing one row per CDR3 protein. This table holds roughly 530,000 distinct CDR3 sequences, roughly 16% found once. A further study also used this sample, focusing on T cells in Graves' hyperthyroidism and ophthalmopathy.

The sample in question was peripheral blood mononuclear cells (PBMCs), obtained at new diagnosis, from a patient treated with antithyroid drugs. All receptors come from a woman aged 35-60 years with Graves disease. CDR3s include the opening cysteine and the closing phenylalanine or tryptophan. D genes are given only for firm matches. Clone sizes are given selectively: once, few, many, or a class where the clone is expanded.

abundance | j_gene | d_gene | v_gene | CDR3aa
many | TRBJ2-7 | NA | TRBV12-3/TRBV12-4 | CASSSRGRPYEQYF
NA | TRBJ1-5 | NA | TRBV6-2/TRBV6-3 | CASRRWDSNQPQHF
few | TRBJ1-5 | TRBD1 | TRBV19 | CASSILLGQGNQPQHF
few | TRBJ2-1 | TRBD2 | TRBV19 | CASSIAGVLVGVGQFF
NA | TRBJ2-1 | NA | TRBV12-3/TRBV12-4 | CASSRGASSYNEQFF
few | TRBJ1-1 | NA | TRBV7-8 | CASSLPSQTEAFF
few | TRBJ1-5 | NA | TRBV6-5 | CASRYRDSNQPQHF
NA | TRBJ1-2 | NA | TRBV12-5 | CASGLLTRDYTF
many | TRBJ2-3 | TRBD2 | TRBV2 | CASSETSGTTDTQYF
NA | TRBJ1-1 | NA | TRBV19 | CAVTVNTEAFF
once | TRBJ1-1 | NA | TRBV6-5 | CASSYSHGQPEAFF
NA | TRBJ1-6 | NA | TRBV11-2 | CASSPGTEHSPLHF
few | TRBJ2-7 | NA | TRBV13 | CASSQPGISYEQYF
many | TRBJ2-1 | NA | TRBV6-2/TRBV6-3 | CASSTFPYNEQFF
NA | TRBJ1-5 | TRBD1 | TRBV7-6 | CASSPGTGPINQPQHF
many | TRBJ1-2 | NA | TRBV2 | CASKDGASPTYGYTF
NA | TRBJ2-2 | NA | TRBV7-9 | CASRPKTGTNTGELFF
few | TRBJ1-3 | NA | TRBV15 | CATSRLGDTIYF
many | TRBJ2-1 | NA | TRBV18 | CASASLGQFGNEQFF
few | TRBJ2-7 | TRBD1 | TRBV27 | CAAGDSSYEQYF
many | TRBJ1-1 | NA | TRBV20-1 | CKGGGGMEAAFF
many | TRBJ2-7 | NA | TRBV15 | CATSRDGQGYEQYF
NA | TRBJ2-5 | NA | TRBV5-1 | CASSSGGQYWTQYF
few | TRBJ1-1 | TRBD1 | TRBV20-1 | CSARGQGEAFF
NA | TRBJ1-2 | TRBD1 | TRBV6-1 | CAVSQGAEKGYTF
few | TRBJ1-6 | NA | TRBV18 | CASSPLGLGYSPLHF
many | TRBJ1-4 | TRBD1 | TRBV27 | CASSRRQGAATNEKLFF
once | TRBJ1-5 | NA | TRBV28 | CASSNGANQPQHF